These 13 T cell receptor beta chains originate from one sample sequenced in a study of CD8+ T cells in alopecia areata. Treatment meaning: oral pan-JAK inhibitor, 5-10 mg twice daily. Sequencing relied on a cDNA template that was reverse transcribed from extracted RNA. Generated by immunoSEQ multiplex PCR, the TCRdb table keeps only in-frame clones and is missing some. The sample holds 210,000 or so clones; approximately 67% are singletons and the top ten take roughly 1.2%. Material: CD4+ T cells sorted from blood, obtained at approximately week 42, from a patient treated with tofacitinib. All receptors come from a human donor with alopecia areata.

The chain recombines TRBV30 with TRBJ2-4; TRBD2 is a possible D gene (6 bases). CDR3 length: 12 amino acids. Per germline, CDR1 GTSNPN and CDR2 SVGIG (reference sequence). V dropped 0 bases and J dropped 9 bases, with 9 bases sitting between them. For the CDR3, the DNA is TGTGCCTGGAGTGTTTCGCGGGGCATTCAGTACTTC. Its protein is CAWSVSRGIQYF. Full variable domain (missing parts from reference TRBV30 and TRBJ2-4): SQTIHQWPATLVQPVGSPLSLECTVEGTSNPNLYWYRQAAGRGLQLLFYSVGIGQISSEVPQNLSASRPQDRQFILSSKKLLLSDSGFYLCAWSVSRGIQYFGAGTRLSVL.

The rearrangement uses TRBV7-8 and TRBJ2-1; 16 bases align to TRBD2. Germline values: CDR1 SGHVS, CDR2 FQNEAQ. The CDR3 length is 17 residues. The junction had 1 base not matched to a gene; V was cut back by 3 bases and J by 2 bases. Here the CDR3 DNA reads TGTGCCAGCAGCTTTGGGACTAGCGGGGGGGCCTACAATGAGCAGTTCTTC. This gives the protein CASSFGTSGGAYNEQFF.

This chain joins TRBV5-1 and TRBJ2-2, with D perhaps given as TRBD1 or TRBD2 (5 bases each). Trimming cost V 4 bases and J 4 bases, with 17 bases left between them. The CDR3 totals 16 residues. The germline V gene encodes CDR1 SGHRS and CDR2 YFSETQ. Here the CDR3 reads CASSPGIGESTGELFF. The CDR3 DNA is TGCGCCAGCAGCCCGGGAATAGGGGAGAGCACCGGGGAGCTGTTTTTT.

The chain carries TRBV2 and TRBJ1-6; D is unclear. In germline, CDR1 is SNHLY, CDR2 FYNNEI. The CDR3 runs to 13 residues. V was pared by 4 bases and J by 4 bases, with 5 bases between. CDR3 coding DNA: TGTGCCAGCAGTGGGGCGTATAATTCACCCCTCCACTTT. Translating gives CASSGAYNSPLHF.

Remarks on this clone: Germline is not matched at one junction end, which may reflect a read error. The rearrangement uses TRBV27 and TRBJ1-2; D not resolved. Per germline, CDR1 MNHEY and CDR2 SMNVEV (reference sequence). The CDR3 runs 13 residues. The CDR3 bases are TGTGCCGGCAGTCCTGAACCCTACTATGGCTACACCTTC. Protein product: CAGSPEPYYGYTF.

The table lists this clone with many counts. The V call is TRBV7-2, the J call TRBJ1-2, with 11 bases that match TRBD1. The CDR3 sequence is 16 residues long. The junction had 11 bases not matched to a gene; V was cut back by 5 bases and J by 6 bases. Germline CDR1 SGHTA, CDR2 FQGNSA. CDR3 in amino acids: CASSARLDRGPDGYTF. CDR3 DNA sequence: TGTGCCAGCAGCGCCCGTCTGGACAGGGGGCCGGATGGCTACACCTTC.

This clone has more than one count but fewer than ten. The chain couples TRBV4-2 to TRBJ1-2; TRBD1 might be the D (5 bases). This CDR3 has 14 residues. Trimming left V 0 bases short and J 2 bases short, with 7 bases between. Germline V gives CDR1 LGHNA, CDR2 YNFKEQ. The CDR3 DNA is TGTGCCAGCAGCCAAGAAAGGACAAACTATGGCTACACCTTC. The encoded protein is CASSQERTNYGYTF.

This clone showed up just a few times. The chain uses TRBV15 and TRBJ2-3, with D possibly being TRBD2 (5 bases). The ends were cut back, 0 bases at V and 4 bases at J, with 14 bases in the middle. Germline CDR1 is LNHNV and CDR2 is YYDKDF (reference sequence). The CDR3 has 16 residues. The CDR3 loop reads CATSRDLVEGADTQYF. The CDR3 region has the DNA TGTGCCACCAGCAGAGATCTGGTTGAGGGCGCAGATACGCAGTATTTT.

The chain links TRBV11-3 to TRBJ1-1, with TRBD1 matching 8 bases. V shed 6 bases and J 9 bases; nucleotides not matched to a gene: 3. Germline-derived CDR1 and CDR2 are SGHNT and YENEEA. The CDR3 length is 11 residues. The CDR3, as DNA: TGTGCCAGCAGATTCAGGGGGCAAGCTTTCTTT. Translated: CASRFRGQAFF.

V is TRBV5-6 and J is TRBJ2-1; 10 bases match TRBD1. The V gene end was trimmed by 3 bases and the J gene end by 6 bases; junction bases not matched to a gene: 12. CDR1 and CDR2 from the germline V gene are SGHDT and YYEEEE. There are 17 residues in the CDR3. CDR3 coding DNA: TGTGCCAGCAGCTCCCCCCGTGGGGACAGGGGCTTCAATGAGCAGTTCTTC. Residues: CASSSPRGDRGFNEQFF. Full variable domain (missing parts from reference TRBV5-6 and TRBJ2-1): DAGVTQSPTHLIKTRGQQVTLRCSPKSGHDTVSWYQQALGQGPQFIFQYYEEEERQRGNFPDRFSGHQFPNYSSELNVNALLLGDSALYLCASSSPRGDRGFNEQFFGPGTRLTVL.

The rearrangement joins TRBV29-1 to TRBJ2-2, with TRBD2 matching over 8 bases. The CDR3 extends over 14 amino acids. Germline V CDR1 and CDR2: SQVTM, ANQGSEA. The junction had 2 bases not matched to a gene; V was cut back by 5 bases and J by 0 bases. The CDR3: CSVRGGANTGELFF. The CDR3 DNA reads TGCAGCGTTCGGGGGGGCGCGAACACCGGGGAGCTGTTTTTT.

This chain connects TRBV25-1 to TRBJ2-7, with 10 bases identical to TRBD1. Unmatched junction bases numbered 3, after V lost 7 bases and J lost 3 bases. Germline V gene sequence: CDR1 MGHDK, CDR2 SYGVNS. CDR3 length equals 13 residues. The CDR3 nucleotides are TGTGCCAGCACTGGGACAGGGGTCTACGAGCAGTACTTC. Its protein product is CASTGTGVYEQYF.

Only a few counts were recorded for this clone. The chain carries TRBV25-1 and TRBJ1-2; TRBD1 matches 7 bases. Trimming removed 1 base from V and 8 bases from J; junction bases left unmatched: 10. The germline V gene encodes CDR1 MGHDK and CDR2 SYGVNS. The CDR3 loop spans 15 amino acids. The CDR3 coding sequence is TGTGCCAGCAGTGAATCGGACAGGAGTCCTATGGGCTACACCTTC. Residues: CASSESDRSPMGYTF.